One sample yielded the 10 T cell receptor beta chains listed below, sequenced in a study of blood T cell repertoires in COVID-19. Generated by immunoSEQ multiplex PCR, the TCRdb table keeps only in-frame clones and is missing some. The sample lists around 200,000 clones, 86% occurring once. The material sequenced was PBMCs or T cells enriched from blood (not recorded which). These receptors were obtained from a woman aged 25 to 39 who had been exposed to COVID-19.

The chain uses TRBV3-1 (or the pseudogene TRBV3-2) and TRBJ2-2, with unresolved D. V was shortened by 4 bases and J by 10 bases, with 19 bases between the two germline ends. The CDR3 is 15 residues long. Germline V gene sequence: CDR1 LGHDT, CDR2 YNNKEL (reference sequence). The CDR3 bases are TGTGCCAGCAGCCCCATCTTGAGCCGTCCCGCGGAGCTGTTTTTT. Residues: CASSPILSRPAELFF.

This clone was recorded a few times. The V and J genes are TRBV5-1 and TRBJ1-1; 10 bases line up with TRBD1. This CDR3 has 14 amino acids. Germline values: CDR1 SGHRS, CDR2 YFSETQ. V lost 4 bases to trimming and J lost 4 bases; unmatched junction nucleotides: 4. This CDR3 reads CASSPRDRGTEAFF. The CDR3 nucleotides read TGCGCCAGCAGCCCCCGGGACAGGGGCACTGAAGCTTTCTTT.

V usage is TRBV21-1 and J usage is TRBJ1-5; the table's D call, TRBD1, was not checked against the DNA. TRBV21-1 is labeled a pseudogene. The length of the CDR3 is 19 residues. Written as DNA, the CDR3 is TGTGCCAGCAGCAACCACCCGGGACAGGGCGTAACGAGCAATCAGCCCCAGCATTTT. Its protein is CASSNHPGQGVTSNQPQHF.

V gene TRBV4-2 combines with J gene TRBJ2-3, with 9 positions matching TRBD2. The V and J ends lost 4 bases and 0 bases, in that order; junction bases with no gene match: 2. The CDR3 has 15 amino acids. Germline assignment: CDR1 LGHNA and CDR2 YNFKEQ. The CDR3 coding sequence is TGTGCCAGCAGCCGACTAGCGGATAGCACAGATACGCAGTATTTT. It is translated as CASSRLADSTDTQYF.

The chain has TRBV7-8 and TRBJ1-6; unclear D gene. Germline values: CDR1 SGHVS, CDR2 FQNEAQ. V was pared by 1 base and J by 7 bases, with 5 bases between. CDR3 length: 13 residues. DNA of the CDR3: TGTGCCAGCAGCTTAGTCGAGAATTCACCCCTCCACTTT. Translation gives CASSLVENSPLHF.

This clone was detected only a few times. V and J are TRBV10-3 and TRBJ1-2, with unresolved D. Germline loops: CDR1 ENHRY, CDR2 SYGVKD. This CDR3 has 12 residues. Trimming removed 3 bases at V and 3 bases at J, with 5 bases between. For the CDR3, the DNA is TGTGCCATCAGTGAACGGGACTATGGCTACACCTTC. This translates into CAISERDYGYTF.

The chain links TRBV2 to TRBJ1-2, with TRBD1 matching 8 bases. This CDR3 is built from 14 residues. Trimming cost V 6 bases and J 8 bases; bases outside gene matches: 11. The V gene's germline CDR1 is SNHLY and CDR2 FYNNEI. In DNA form, the CDR3 reads TGTGCCAGCAGCGGGGACAGGTCCGGAGGGGGCTACACCTTC. Residues: CASSGDRSGGGYTF.

In this sample, this clone turned up once. The genes are TRBV19 and TRBJ2-1; the match to TRBD2 covers 9 bases. J was trimmed by 1 base and V by 9 bases; bases with no gene match: 7. CDR1 is LNHDA, CDR2 SQIVND, per germline (reference sequence). The CDR3 loop spans 15 amino acids. The CDR3 spells CARTRRGGSYNEQFF. CDR3 nucleotide sequence: TGTGCCAGGACCAGGCGGGGGGGGTCCTACAATGAGCAGTTCTTC.

The CDR3 bases are TGTGCCAGCAGCTTAGCCGTAGAAGCTTTCTTT. It yields the protein CASSLAVEAFF. This rearrangement joins TRBV7-2 to TRBJ1-1; no clear D. The CDR3 is 11 amino acids. The V and J ends lost 0 bases and 8 bases respectively, with 4 bases between them. Germline values: CDR1 SGHTA, CDR2 FQGNSA.

The chain carries TRBV5-1 and TRBJ2-3, with TRBD1 as a possible D gene (6 bases). Between the trimmed V and J ends, which lost 8 bases and 8 bases, there was a span of 18 bases. This CDR3 is 13 amino acids long. Germline CDR1 and CDR2: SGHRS and YFSETQ. CDR3 sequence reads: CASTKDRTGTQYF. The DNA of the CDR3 is TGCGCCAGTACCAAAGACAGGACGGGTACGCAGTATTTT.